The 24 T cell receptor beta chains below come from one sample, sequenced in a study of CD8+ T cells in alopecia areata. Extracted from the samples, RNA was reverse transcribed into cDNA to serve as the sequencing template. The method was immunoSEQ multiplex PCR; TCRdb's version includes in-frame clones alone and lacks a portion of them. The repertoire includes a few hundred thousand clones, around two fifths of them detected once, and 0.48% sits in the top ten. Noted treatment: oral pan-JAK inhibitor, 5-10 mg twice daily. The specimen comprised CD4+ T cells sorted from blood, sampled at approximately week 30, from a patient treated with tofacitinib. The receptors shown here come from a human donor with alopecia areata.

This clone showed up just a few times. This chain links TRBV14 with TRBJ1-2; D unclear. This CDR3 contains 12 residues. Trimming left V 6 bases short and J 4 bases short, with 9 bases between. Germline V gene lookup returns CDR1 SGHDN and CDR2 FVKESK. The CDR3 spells CASRKNSYGYTF. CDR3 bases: TGTGCCAGCAGGAAAAACAGCTATGGCTACACCTTC.

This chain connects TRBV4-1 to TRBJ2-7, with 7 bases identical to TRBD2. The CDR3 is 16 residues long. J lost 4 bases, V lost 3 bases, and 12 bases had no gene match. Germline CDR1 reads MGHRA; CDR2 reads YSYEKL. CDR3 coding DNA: TGCGCCAGCAGCCACCCCGCGGGGACTACCCAGTACGAGCAGTACTTC. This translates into CASSHPAGTTQYEQYF.

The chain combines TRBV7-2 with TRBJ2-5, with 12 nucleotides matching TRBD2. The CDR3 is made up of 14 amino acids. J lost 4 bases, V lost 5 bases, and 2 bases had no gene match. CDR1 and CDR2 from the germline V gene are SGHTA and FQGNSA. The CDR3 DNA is TGTGCCAGCAGCGCGACTAGCGGGAGAGAGACCCAGTACTTC. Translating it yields CASSATSGRETQYF.

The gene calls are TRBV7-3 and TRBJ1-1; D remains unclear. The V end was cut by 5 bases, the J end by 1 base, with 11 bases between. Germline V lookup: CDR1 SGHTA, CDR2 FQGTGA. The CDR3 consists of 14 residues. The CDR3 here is CASSPMAENTEAFF. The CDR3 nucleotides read TGTGCCAGCAGCCCTATGGCGGAGAACACTGAAGCTTTCTTT.

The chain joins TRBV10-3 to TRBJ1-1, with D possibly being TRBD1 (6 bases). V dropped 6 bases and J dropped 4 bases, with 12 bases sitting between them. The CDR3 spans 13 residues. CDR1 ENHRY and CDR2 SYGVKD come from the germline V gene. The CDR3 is CAISRQVVTEAFF. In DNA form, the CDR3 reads TGTGCCATCAGCCGACAGGTAGTCACTGAAGCTTTCTTT.

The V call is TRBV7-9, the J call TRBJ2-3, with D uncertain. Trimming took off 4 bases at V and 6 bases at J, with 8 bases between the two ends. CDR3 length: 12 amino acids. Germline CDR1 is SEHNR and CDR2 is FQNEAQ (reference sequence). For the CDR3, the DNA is TGTGCCAGCAGCTGGGGTCCGGATACGCAGTATTTT. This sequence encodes CASSWGPDTQYF.

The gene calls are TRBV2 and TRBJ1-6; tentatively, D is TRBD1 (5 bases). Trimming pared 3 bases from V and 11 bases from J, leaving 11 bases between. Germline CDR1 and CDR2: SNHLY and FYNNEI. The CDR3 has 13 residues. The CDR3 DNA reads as TGTGCCAGCAGTGACCGGGACCTTCCACCCCTCCACTTT. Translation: CASSDRDLPPLHF.

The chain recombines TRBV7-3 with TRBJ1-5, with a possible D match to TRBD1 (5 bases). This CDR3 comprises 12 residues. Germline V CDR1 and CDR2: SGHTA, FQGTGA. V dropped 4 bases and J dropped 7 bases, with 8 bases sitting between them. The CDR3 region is CASSSPGQPQHF. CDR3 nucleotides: TGTGCCAGCAGCTCCCCAGGGCAGCCCCAGCATTTT.

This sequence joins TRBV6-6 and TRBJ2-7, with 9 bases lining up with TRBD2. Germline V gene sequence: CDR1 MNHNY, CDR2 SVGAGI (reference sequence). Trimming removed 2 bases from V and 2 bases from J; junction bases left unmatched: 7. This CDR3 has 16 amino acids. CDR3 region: CASSYDYSGSTYEQYF. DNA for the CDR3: TGTGCCAGCAGTTACGATTATAGCGGGAGTACCTACGAGCAGTACTTC.

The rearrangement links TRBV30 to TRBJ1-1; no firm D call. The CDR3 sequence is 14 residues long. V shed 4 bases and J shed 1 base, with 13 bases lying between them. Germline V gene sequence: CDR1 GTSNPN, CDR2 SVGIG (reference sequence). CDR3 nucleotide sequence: TGTGCCTGGATGGAACGGGCCCCGAACACTGAAGCTTTCTTT. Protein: CAWMERAPNTEAFF.

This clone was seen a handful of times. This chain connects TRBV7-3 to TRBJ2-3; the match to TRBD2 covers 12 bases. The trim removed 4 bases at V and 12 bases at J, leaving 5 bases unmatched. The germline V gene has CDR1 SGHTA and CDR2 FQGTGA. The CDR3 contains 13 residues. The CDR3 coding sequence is TGTGCCAGCAGCTCCGAGACTAGCGGGAGACAGTATTTT. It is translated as CASSSETSGRQYF.

CDR3 sequence: CAWSPTIGRVAFF. CDR3 coding DNA: TGTGCCTGGAGTCCTACAATCGGGCGGGTAGCTTTCTTT. This chain joins TRBV30 and TRBJ1-1; no clear D gene. Deletions cut 2 bases from V and 10 bases from J, with 17 bases between. Germline V gives CDR1 GTSNPN, CDR2 SVGIG (reference sequence). The CDR3 has 13 residues.

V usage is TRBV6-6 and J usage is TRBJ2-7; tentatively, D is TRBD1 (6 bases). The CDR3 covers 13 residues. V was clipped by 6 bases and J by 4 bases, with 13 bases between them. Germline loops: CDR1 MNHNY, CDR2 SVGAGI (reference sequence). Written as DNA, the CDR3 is TGTGCCAGCAGACAAACCGACAGGTACGAGCAGTACTTC. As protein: CASRQTDRYEQYF.

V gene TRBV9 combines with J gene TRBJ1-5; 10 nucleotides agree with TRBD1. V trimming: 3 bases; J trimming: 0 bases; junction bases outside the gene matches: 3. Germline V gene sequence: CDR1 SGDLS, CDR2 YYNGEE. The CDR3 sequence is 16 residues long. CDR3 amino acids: CASSGGTGDSNQPQHF. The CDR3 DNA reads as TGTGCCAGCAGCGGGGGGACAGGGGATAGCAATCAGCCCCAGCATTTT.

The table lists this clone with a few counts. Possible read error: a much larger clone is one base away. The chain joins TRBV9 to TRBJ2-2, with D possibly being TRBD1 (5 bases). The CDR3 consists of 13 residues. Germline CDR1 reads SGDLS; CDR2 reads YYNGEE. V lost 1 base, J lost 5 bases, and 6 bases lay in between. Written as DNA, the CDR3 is TGTGCCAGCAGCGTATCAGGGACCGGGGAGCTGTTTTTT. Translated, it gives CASSVSGTGELFF.

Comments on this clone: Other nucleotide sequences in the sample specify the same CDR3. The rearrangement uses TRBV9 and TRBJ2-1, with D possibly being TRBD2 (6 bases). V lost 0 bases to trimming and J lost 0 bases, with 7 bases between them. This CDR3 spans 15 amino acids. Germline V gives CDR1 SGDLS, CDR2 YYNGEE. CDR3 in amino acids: CASSVAGVSYNEQFF. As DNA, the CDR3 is TGTGCCAGCAGCGTAGCGGGAGTCTCCTACAATGAGCAGTTCTTC. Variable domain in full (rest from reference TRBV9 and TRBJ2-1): DSGVTQTPKHLITATGQRVTLRCSPRSGDLSVYWYQQSLDQGLQFLIQYYNGEERAKGNILERFSAQQFPDLHSELNLSSLELGDSALYFCASSVAGVSYNEQFFGPGTRLTVL.

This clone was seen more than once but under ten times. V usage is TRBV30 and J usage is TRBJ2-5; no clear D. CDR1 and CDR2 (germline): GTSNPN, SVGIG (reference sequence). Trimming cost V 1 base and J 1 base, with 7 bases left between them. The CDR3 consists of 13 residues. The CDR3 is CAWSGLSQETQYF. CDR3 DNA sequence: TGTGCCTGGAGTGGATTGAGCCAAGAGACCCAGTACTTC.

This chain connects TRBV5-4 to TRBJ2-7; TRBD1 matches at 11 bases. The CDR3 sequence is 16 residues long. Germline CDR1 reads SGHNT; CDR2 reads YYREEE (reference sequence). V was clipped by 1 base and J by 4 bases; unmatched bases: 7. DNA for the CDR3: TGTGCCAGCAGCTTGCGGACAGGGGGCGAAGTGTACGAGCAGTACTTC. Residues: CASSLRTGGEVYEQYF.

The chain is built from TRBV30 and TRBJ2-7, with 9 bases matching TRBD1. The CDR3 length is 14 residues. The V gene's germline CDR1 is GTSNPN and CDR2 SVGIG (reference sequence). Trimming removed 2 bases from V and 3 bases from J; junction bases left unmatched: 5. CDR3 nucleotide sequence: TGTGCCTGGAGTCCAAACAGGGGGCTCTACGAGCAGTACTTC. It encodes CAWSPNRGLYEQYF.

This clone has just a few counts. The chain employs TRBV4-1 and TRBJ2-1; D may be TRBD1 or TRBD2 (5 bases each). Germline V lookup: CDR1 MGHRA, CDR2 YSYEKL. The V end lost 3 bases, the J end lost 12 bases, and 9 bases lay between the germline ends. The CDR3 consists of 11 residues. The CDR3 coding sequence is TGCGCCAGCAGCCAGCCGGGACGGCAGTTCTTC. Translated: CASSQPGRQFF.

CDR3 nucleotides: TGTGCCAGCAGCTTTGGAGCTCAAGAGACCCAGTACTTC. As protein: CASSFGAQETQYF. The rearrangement joins TRBV7-2 to TRBJ2-5, with D unclear. The CDR3 totals 13 residues. The V and J ends lost 3 bases and 2 bases respectively, with 7 bases between them. Germline lookup yields CDR1 SGHTA and CDR2 FQGNSA.

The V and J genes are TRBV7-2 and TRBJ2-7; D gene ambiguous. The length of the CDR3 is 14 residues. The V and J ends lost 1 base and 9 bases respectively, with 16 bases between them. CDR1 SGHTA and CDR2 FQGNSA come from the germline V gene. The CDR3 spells CASSLVPDPPGQYF. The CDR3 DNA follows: TGTGCCAGCAGCTTAGTCCCGGATCCCCCCGGGCAGTACTTC.

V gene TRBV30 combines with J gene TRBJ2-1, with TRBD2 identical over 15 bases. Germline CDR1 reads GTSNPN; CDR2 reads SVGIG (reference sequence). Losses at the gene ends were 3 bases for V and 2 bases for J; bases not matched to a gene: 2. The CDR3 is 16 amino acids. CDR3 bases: TGTGCCTGGAGGGGACTAGCGGGAGGCCCCTACAATGAGCAGTTCTTC. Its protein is CAWRGLAGGPYNEQFF. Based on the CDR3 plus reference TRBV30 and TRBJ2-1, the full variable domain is SQTIHQWPATLVQPVGSPLSLECTVEGTSNPNLYWYRQAAGRGLQLLFYSVGIGQISSEVPQNLSASRPQDRQFILSSKKLLLSDSGFYLCAWRGLAGGPYNEQFFGPGTRLTVL.

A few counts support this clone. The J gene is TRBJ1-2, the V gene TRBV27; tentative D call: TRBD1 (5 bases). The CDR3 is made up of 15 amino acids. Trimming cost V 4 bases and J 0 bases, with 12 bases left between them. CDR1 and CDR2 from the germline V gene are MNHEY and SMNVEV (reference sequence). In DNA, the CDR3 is TGTGCCAGCAGTTCATCGAGGGGAGCTAACTATGGCTACACCTTC. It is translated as CASSSSRGANYGYTF.